This T cell receptor (beta chain) was identified during a study of cytomegalovirus exposure and HLA in healthy donors. From germline, CDR1 is LNHDA and CDR2 SQIVND (reference sequence). V was cut by 4 bases and J by 5 bases, with 12 bases left in between. The CDR3 runs 14 residues. Amplification used 60 Vbeta primers and 13 Jbeta primers. Repertoires were generated with immunoSEQ multiplex PCR, while TCRdb's copy carries only in-frame clones and drops some. Here the sample spans 210,000 or so clones, 85% being singletons. Regarding the study as a whole: Analysis performed later found 16,000 or so TCR beta sequences associated with HLA alleles at 0.05 false discovery rate. Later analysis found that TCR beta chains associated with HLA were more clonally expanded than other, equally common chains.

To note about this clone: Its antigen is as yet unknown.

Everyone who donated was a healthy bone marrow donor. Sequencing was done on a sample of PBMCs. This sequence was found in a girl aged 2-10 years in good health and CMV-seronegative. The chain is built from TRBV19 and TRBJ2-1, with D possibly TRBD1 on 6 matching bases. DNA for the CDR3: TGTGCCAGTAGTAAAAACCCAGGGGACAATGAGCAGTTCTTC. Its translation is CASSKNPGDNEQFF.